This T cell receptor beta chain stems from a study of cytomegalovirus exposure and HLA in healthy donors. The assay was immunoSEQ multiplex PCR, and TCRdb's table has in-frame clones only and misses some. Of about 350,000 clones in the sample, about 85% were seen once. This clone has more than one count but fewer than ten. This TCR was recovered from a woman between 25 and 40 years old in good health and CMV-seropositive. Sequencing input: PBMCs.

The CDR3 coding sequence is TGTGCCAGCAGTTACGGGGGGAATCCCAAAAACATTCAGTACTTC. Its translation: CASSYGGNPKNIQYF. The V and J genes are TRBV6-5 and TRBJ2-4, with D maybe TRBD2 (6 bases). Per the germline V gene, CDR1 is MNHEY and CDR2 is SVGAGI. The V and J ends lost 2 bases and 2 bases respectively, with 10 bases between them. CDR3 size: 15 residues.